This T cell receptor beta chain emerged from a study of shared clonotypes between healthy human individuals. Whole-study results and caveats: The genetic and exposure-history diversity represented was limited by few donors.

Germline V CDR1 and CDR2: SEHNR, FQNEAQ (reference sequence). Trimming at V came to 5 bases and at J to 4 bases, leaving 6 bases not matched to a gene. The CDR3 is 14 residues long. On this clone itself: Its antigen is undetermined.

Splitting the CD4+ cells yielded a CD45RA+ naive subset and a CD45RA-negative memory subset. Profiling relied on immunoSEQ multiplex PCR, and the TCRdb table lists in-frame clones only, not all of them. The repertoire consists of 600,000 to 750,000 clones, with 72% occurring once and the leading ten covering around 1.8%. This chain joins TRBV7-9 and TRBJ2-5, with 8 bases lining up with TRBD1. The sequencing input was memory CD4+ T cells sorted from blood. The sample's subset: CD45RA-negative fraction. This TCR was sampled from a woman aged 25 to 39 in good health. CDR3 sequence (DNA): TGTGCCAGCAGCATAGACAGGGGACGAGAGACCCAGTACTTC. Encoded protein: CASSIDRGRETQYF.